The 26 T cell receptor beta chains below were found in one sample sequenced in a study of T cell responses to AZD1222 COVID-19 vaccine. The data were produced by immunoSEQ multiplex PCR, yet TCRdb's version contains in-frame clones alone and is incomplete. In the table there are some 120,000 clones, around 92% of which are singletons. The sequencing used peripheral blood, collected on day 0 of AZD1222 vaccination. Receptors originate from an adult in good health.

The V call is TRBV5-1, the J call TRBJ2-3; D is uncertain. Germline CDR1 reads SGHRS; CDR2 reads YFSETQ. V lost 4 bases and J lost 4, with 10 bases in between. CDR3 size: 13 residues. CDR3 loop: CASSSPSADTQYF. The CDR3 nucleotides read TGCGCCAGCAGCAGCCCGAGTGCAGATACGCAGTATTTT.

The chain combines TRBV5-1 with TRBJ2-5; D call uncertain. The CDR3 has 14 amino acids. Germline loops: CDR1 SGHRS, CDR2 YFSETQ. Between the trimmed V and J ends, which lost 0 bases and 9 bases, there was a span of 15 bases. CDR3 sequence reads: CASSLAAELGAQYF. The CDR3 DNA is TGCGCCAGCAGCTTGGCGGCAGAACTTGGGGCCCAGTACTTC. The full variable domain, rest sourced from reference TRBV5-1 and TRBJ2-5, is KAGVTQTPRYLIKTRGQQVTLSCSPISGHRSVSWYQQTPGQGLQFLFEYFSETQRNKGNFPGRFSGRQFSNSRSEMNVSTLELGDSALYLCASSLAAELGAQYFGPGTRLLVL.

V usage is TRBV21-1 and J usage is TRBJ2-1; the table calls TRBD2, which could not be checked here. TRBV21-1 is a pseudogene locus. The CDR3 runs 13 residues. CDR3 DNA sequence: TGTGCCAGCATGCGTTTGGCCTACAATGAGCAGTTCTTC. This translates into CASMRLAYNEQFF.

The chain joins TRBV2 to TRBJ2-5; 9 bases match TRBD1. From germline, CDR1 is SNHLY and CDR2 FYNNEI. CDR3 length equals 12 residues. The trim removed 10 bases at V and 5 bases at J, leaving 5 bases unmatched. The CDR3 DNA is TGTGCCACCACAGGGGGCGCGGAGACCCAGTACTTC. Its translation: CATTGGAETQYF.

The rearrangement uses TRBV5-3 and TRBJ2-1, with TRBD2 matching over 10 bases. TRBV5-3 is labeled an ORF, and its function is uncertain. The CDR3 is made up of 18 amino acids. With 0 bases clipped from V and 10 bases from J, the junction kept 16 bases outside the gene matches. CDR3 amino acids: CARSLEASGRRPFGEQFF. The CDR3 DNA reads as TGTGCCAGAAGCTTGGAAGCTAGCGGGAGACGGCCCTTCGGAGAGCAGTTCTTC.

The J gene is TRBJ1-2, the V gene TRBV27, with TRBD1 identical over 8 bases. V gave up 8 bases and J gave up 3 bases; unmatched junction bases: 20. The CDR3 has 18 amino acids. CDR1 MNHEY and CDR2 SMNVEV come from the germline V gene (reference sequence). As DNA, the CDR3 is TGTGCCAGCGGTCCAAGTACCAGGGGGCGAAGAGGGTACTATGGCTACACCTTC. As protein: CASGPSTRGRRGYYGYTF.

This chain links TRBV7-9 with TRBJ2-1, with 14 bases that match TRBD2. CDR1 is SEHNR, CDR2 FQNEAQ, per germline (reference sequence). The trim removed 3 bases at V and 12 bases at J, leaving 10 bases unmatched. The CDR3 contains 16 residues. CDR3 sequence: CASSLVGGLAGVGQFF. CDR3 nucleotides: TGTGCCAGCAGCTTGGTGGGGGGACTAGCGGGAGTTGGGCAGTTCTTC. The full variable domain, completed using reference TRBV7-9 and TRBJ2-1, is DTGVSQNPRHKITKRGQNVTFRCDPISEHNRLYWYRQTLGQGPEFLTYFQNEAQLEKSRLLSDRFSAERPKGSFSTLEIQRTEQGDSAMYLCASSLVGGLAGVGQFFGPGTRLTVL.

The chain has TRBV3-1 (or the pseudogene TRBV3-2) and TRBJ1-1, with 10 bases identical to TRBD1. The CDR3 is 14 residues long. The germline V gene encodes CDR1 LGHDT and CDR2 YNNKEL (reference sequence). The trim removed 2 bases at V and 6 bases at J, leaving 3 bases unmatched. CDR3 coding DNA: TGTGCCAGCAGCCAAAGGACAGGGGGGGCTGAAGCTTTCTTT. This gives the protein CASSQRTGGAEAFF.

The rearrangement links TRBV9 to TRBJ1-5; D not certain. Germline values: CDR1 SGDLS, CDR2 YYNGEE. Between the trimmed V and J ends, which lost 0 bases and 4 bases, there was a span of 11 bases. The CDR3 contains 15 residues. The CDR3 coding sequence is TGTGCCAGCAGCGTAGTGGCAGGACCTAATCAGCCCCAGCATTTT. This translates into CASSVVAGPNQPQHF.

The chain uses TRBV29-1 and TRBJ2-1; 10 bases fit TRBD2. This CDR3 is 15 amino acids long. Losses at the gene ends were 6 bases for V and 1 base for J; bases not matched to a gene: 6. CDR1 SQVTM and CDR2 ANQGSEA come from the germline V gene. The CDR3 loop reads CSVAGTSDSYNEQFF. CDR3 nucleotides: TGCAGCGTAGCCGGGACTAGCGATTCCTACAATGAGCAGTTCTTC.

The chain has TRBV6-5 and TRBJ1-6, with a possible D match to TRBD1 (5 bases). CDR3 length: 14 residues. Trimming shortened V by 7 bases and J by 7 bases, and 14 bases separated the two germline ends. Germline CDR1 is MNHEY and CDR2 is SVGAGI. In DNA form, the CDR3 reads TGTGCCAGCAACACAGGACTGGCCAATTCACCCCTCCACTTT. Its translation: CASNTGLANSPLHF.

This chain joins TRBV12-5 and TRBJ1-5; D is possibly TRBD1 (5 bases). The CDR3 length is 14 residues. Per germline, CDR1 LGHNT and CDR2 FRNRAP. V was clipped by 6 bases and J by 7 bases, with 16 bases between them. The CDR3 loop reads CASGSASRGQPQHF. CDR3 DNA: TGTGCTAGTGGCTCGGCCTCGAGGGGACAGCCCCAGCATTTT.

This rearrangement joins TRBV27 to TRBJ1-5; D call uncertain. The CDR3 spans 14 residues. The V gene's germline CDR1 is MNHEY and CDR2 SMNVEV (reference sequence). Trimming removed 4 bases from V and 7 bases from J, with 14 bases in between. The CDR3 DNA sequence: TGTGCCAGCAGTTCTCCGGGAACCAGACAGCCCCAGCATTTT. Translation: CASSSPGTRQPQHF.

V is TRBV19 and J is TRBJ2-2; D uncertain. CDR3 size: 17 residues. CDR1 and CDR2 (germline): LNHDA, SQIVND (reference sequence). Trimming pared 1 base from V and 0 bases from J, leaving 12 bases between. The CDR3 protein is CASSIGLGGPNTGELFF. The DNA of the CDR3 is TGTGCCAGTAGTATAGGTCTCGGCGGCCCGAACACCGGGGAGCTGTTTTTT.

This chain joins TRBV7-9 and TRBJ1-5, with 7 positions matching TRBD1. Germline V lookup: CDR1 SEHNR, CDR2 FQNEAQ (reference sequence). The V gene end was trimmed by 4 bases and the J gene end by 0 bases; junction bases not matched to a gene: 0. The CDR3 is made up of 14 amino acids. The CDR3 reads CASSYRGSNQPQHF. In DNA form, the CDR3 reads TGTGCCAGCAGCTACAGGGGTAGCAATCAGCCCCAGCATTTT.

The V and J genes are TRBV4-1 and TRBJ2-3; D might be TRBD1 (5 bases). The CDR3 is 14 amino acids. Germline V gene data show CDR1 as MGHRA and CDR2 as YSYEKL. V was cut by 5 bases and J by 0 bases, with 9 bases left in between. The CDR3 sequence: CASSNRGSTDTQYF. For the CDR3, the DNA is TGCGCCAGCAGCAATAGGGGTAGCACAGATACGCAGTATTTT.

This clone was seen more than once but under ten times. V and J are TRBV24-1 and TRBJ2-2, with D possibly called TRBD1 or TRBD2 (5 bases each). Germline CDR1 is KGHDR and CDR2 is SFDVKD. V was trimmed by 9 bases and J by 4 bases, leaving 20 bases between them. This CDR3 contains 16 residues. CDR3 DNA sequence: TGTGCCACCGCCGCCGAGAGGGGCGCCGGCACCGGGGAGCTGTTTTTT. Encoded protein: CATAAERGAGTGELFF.

The CDR3 loop is CASSSLEDTQYF. CDR3 DNA sequence: TGTGCCAGCAGTTCACTCGAAGATACGCAGTATTTT. The rearrangement links TRBV5-4 to TRBJ2-3; D is unclear. Trimming cost V 5 bases and J 5 bases, with 9 bases left between them. CDR1 and CDR2 from the germline V gene are SGHNT and YYREEE (reference sequence). This CDR3 is 12 amino acids long.

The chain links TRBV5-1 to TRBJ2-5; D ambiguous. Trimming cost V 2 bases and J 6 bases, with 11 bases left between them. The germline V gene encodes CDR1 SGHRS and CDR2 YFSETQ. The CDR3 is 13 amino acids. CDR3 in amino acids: CASSFTSEKTQYF. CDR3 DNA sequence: TGCGCCAGCAGCTTCACCAGCGAAAAGACCCAGTACTTC.

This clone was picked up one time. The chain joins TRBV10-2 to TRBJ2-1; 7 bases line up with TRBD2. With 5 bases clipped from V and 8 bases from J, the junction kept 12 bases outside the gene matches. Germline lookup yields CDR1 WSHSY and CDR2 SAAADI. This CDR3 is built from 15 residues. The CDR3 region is CASSYGLGDDDEQFF. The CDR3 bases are TGCGCCAGCAGTTACGGACTAGGGGACGATGATGAGCAGTTCTTC.

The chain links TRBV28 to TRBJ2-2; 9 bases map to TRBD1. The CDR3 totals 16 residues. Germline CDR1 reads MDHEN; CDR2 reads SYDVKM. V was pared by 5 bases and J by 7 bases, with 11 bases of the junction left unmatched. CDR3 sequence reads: CASSRAGTGSGGELFF. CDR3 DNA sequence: TGTGCCAGCAGTCGAGCCGGGACAGGGTCTGGCGGGGAGCTGTTTTTT.

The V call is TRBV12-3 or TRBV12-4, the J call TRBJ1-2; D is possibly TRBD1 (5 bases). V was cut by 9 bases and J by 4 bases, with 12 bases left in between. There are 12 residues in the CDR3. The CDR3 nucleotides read TGTGCCAGTACGCCAGGGACCTATGGCTACACCTTC. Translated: CASTPGTYGYTF.

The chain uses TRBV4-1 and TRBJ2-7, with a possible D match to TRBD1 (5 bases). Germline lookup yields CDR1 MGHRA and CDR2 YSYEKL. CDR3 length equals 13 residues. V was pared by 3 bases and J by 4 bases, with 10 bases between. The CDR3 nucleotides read TGCGCCAGCAGCCAGACGACAGTATACGAGCAGTACTTC. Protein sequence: CASSQTTVYEQYF.

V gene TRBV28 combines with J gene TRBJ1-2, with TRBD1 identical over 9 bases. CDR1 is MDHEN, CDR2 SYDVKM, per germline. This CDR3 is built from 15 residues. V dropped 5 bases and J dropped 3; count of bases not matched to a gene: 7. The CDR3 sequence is CASSSGTGRHYGYTF. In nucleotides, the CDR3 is TGTGCCAGCAGTAGTGGGACAGGGAGACACTATGGCTACACCTTC.

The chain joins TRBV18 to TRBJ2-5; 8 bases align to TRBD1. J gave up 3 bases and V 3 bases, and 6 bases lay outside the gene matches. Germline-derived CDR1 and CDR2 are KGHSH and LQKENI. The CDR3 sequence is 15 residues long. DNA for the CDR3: TGTGCCAGCTCACCTGACAGGGGCCGGGAAGAGACCCAGTACTTC. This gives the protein CASSPDRGREETQYF.

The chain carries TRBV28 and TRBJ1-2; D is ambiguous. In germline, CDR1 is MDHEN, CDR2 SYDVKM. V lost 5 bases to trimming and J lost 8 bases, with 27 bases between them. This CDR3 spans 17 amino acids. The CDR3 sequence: CASSLESNDAYGSGYTF. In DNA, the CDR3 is TGTGCCAGCAGTCTTGAATCTAATGACGCTTATGGCTCCGGCTACACCTTC.